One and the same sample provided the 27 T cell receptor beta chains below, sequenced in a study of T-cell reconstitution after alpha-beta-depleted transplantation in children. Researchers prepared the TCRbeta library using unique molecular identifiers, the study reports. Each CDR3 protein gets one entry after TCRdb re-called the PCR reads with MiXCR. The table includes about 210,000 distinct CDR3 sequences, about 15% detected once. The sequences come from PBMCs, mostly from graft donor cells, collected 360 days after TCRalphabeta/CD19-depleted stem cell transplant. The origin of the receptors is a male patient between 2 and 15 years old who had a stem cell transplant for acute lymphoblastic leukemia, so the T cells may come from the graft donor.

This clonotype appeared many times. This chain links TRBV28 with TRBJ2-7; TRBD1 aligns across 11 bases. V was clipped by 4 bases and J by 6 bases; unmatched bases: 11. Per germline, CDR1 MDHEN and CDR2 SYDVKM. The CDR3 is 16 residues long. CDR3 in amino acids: CASSSLIGTGGFEQYF. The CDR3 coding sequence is TGTGCCAGCAGTTCTCTAATCGGGACAGGGGGGTTCGAGCAGTACTTC.

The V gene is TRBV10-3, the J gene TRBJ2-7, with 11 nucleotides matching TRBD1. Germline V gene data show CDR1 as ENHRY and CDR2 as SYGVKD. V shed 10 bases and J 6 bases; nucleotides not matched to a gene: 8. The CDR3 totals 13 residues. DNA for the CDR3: TGTGCCACGTCCTGGACAGGGGGCGGCGAGCAGTACTTC. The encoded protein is CATSWTGGGEQYF.

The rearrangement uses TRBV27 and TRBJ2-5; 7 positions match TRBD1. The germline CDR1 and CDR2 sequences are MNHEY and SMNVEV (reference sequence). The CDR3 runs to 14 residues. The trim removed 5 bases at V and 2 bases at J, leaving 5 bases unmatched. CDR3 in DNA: TGTGCCAGCAGTAGACAGGGTTGGCAAGAGACCCAGTACTTC. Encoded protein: CASSRQGWQETQYF.

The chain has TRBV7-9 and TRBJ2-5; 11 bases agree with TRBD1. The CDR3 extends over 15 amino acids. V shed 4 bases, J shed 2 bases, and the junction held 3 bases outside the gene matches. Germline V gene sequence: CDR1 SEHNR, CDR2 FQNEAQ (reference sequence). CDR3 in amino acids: CASSSRDRGQETQYF. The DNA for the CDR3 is TGTGCCAGCAGCTCCCGGGACAGGGGGCAAGAGACCCAGTACTTC.

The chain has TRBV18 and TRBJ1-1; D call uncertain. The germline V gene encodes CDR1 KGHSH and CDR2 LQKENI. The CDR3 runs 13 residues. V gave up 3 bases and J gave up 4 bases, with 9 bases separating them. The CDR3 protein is CASSPGRGTEAFF. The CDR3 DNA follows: TGTGCCAGCTCACCTGGTCGGGGCACTGAAGCTTTCTTT.

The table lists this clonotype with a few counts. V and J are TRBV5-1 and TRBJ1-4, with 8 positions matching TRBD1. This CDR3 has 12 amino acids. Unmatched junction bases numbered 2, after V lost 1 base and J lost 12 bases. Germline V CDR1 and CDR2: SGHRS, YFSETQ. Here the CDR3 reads CASSLRGQELFF. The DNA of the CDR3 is TGCGCCAGCAGCTTGAGGGGACAGGAACTGTTTTTT.

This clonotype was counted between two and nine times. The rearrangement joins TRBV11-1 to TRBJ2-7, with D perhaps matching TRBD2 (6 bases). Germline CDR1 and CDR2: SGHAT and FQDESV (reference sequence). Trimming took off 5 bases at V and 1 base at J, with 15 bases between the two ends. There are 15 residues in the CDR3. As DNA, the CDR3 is TGTGCCAGCAGCCAGGGTCCGGGGGAGTCCTACGAGCAGTACTTC. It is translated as CASSQGPGESYEQYF. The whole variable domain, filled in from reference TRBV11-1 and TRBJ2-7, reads EAEVAQSPRYKITEKSQAVAFWCDPISGHATLYWYRQILGQGPELLVQFQDESVVDDSQLPKDRFSAERLKGVDSTLKIQPAELGDSAMYLCASSQGPGESYEQYFGPGTRLTVT.

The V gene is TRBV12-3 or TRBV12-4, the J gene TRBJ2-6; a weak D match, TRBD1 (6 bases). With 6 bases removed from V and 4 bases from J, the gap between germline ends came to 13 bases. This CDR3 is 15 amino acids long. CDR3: CASSTRQDGANVLTF. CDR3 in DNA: TGTGCCAGCAGCACCAGACAGGACGGGGCCAACGTCCTGACTTTC.

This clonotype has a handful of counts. CDR3 protein: CASSLVETTAYEQYF. CDR3 DNA sequence: TGTGCCAGCAGCTTAGTTGAGACAACCGCCTACGAGCAGTACTTC. V gene TRBV7-2 combines with J gene TRBJ2-7, with unresolved D. This CDR3 has 15 residues. The V end lost 1 base, the J end lost 2 bases, and 12 bases lay between the germline ends. Per the germline V gene, CDR1 is SGHTA and CDR2 is FQGNSA.

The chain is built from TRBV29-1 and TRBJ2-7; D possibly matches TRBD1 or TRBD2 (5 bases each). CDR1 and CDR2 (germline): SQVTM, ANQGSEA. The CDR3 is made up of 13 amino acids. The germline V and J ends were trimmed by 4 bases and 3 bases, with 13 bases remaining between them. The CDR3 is CSVATGTDYEQYF. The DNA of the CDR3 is TGCAGCGTTGCAACCGGGACGGACTACGAGCAGTACTTC.

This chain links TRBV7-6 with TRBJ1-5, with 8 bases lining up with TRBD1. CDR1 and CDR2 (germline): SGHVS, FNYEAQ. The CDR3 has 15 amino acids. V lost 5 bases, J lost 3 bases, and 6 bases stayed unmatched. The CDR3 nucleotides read TGTGCCAGCAGCAAGGGACAGGACTACAATCAGCCCCAGCATTTT. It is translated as CASSKGQDYNQPQHF.

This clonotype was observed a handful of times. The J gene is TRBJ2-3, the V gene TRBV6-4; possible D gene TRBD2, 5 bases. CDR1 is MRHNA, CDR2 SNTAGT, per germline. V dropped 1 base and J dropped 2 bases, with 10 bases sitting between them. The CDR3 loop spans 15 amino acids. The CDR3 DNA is TGTGCCAGCAGTGACTGGGCGGGTGCCACAGATACGCAGTATTTT. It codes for CASSDWAGATDTQYF.

The CDR3 coding sequence is TGCGCCAGCAGCCAACACAGGGATAGCGCTGAAGCTTTCTTT. As protein: CASSQHRDSAEAFF. The V and J genes are TRBV4-3 and TRBJ1-1; a weak D match, TRBD1 (6 bases). This CDR3 is 14 amino acids long. V was clipped by 2 bases and J by 6 bases, with 13 bases between them. Germline CDR1 LGHNA, CDR2 YSLEER.

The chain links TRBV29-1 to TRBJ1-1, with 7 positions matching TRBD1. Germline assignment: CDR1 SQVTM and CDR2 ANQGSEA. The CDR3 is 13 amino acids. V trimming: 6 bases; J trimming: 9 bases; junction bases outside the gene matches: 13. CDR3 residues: CSVRGQTTDKAFF. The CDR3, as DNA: TGCAGCGTGAGGGGACAGACCACTGACAAAGCTTTCTTT.

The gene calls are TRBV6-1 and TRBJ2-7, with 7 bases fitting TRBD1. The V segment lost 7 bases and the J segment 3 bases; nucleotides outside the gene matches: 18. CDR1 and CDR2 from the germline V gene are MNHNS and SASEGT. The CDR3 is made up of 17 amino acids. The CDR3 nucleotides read TGTGCCAGCACCTCCACCGTTGGGGTGGCAGGGGGCTACGAGCAGTACTTC. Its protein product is CASTSTVGVAGGYEQYF.

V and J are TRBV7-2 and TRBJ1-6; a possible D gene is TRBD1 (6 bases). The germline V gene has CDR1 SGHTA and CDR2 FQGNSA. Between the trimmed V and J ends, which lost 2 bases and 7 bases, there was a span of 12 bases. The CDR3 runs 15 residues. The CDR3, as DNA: TGTGCCAGCAGCTTACAGGGGATGGACAATTCACCCCTCCACTTT. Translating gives CASSLQGMDNSPLHF.

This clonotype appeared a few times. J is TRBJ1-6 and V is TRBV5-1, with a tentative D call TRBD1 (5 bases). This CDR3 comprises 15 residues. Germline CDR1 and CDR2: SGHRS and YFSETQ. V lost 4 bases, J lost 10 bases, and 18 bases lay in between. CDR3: CASSREGELGSPLHF. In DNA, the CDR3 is TGCGCCAGCAGCCGAGAAGGGGAGTTAGGGTCACCCCTCCACTTT.

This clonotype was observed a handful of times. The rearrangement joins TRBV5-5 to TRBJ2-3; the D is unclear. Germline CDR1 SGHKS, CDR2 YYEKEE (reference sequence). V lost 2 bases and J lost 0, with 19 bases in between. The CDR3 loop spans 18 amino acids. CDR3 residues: CASSFLSIRFPSTDTQYF. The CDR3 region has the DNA TGTGCCAGCAGCTTCCTATCAATACGGTTCCCTAGCACAGATACGCAGTATTTT. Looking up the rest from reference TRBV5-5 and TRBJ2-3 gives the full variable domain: DAGVTQSPTHLIKTRGQQVTLRCSPISGHKSVSWYQQVLGQGPQFIFQYYEKEERGRGNFPDRFSARQFPNYSSELNVNALLLGDSALYLCASSFLSIRFPSTDTQYFGPGTRLTVL.

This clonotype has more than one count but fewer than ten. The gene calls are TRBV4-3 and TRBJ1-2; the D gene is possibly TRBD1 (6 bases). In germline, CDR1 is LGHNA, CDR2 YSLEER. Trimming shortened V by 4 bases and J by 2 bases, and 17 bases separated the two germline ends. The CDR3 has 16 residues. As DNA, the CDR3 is TGCGCCAGCAGCCGGGCGTCCAGGGGATGGAACTATGGCTACACCTTC. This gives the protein CASSRASRGWNYGYTF.

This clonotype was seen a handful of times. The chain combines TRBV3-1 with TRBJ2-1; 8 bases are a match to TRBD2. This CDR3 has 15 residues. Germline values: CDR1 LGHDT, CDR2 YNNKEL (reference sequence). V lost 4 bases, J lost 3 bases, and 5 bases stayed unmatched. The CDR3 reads CASSPQRGIYNEQFF. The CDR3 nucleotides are TGTGCCAGCAGCCCCCAGCGGGGGATCTACAATGAGCAGTTCTTC.

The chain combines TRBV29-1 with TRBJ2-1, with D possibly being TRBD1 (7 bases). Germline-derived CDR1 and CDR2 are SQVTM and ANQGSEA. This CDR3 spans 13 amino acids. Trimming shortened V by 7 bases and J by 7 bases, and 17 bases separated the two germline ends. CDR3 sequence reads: CSGAGQSGNEQFF. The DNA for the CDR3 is TGCAGCGGCGCGGGACAGTCTGGGAATGAGCAGTTCTTC.

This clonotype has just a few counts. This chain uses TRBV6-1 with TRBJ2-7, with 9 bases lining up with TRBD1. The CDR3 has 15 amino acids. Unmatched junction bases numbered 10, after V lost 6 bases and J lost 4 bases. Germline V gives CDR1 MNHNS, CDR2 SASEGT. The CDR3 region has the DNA TGTGCCAGCAGCCGACCTTCCGGGACAGGGTACGAGCAGTACTTC. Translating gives CASSRPSGTGYEQYF.

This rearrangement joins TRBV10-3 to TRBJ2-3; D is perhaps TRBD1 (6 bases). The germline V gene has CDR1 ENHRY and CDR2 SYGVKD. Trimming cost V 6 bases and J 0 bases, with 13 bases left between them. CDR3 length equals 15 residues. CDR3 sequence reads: CAISVSGASTDTQYF. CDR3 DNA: TGTGCCATCAGCGTGTCAGGGGCCAGCACAGATACGCAGTATTTT.

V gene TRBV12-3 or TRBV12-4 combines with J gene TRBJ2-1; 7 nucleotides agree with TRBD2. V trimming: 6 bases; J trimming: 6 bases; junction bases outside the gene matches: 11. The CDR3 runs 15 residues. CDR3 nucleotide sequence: TGTGCCAGCAGATTTACTATAACGGGGGGCAATGAGCAGTTCTTC. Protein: CASRFTITGGNEQFF.

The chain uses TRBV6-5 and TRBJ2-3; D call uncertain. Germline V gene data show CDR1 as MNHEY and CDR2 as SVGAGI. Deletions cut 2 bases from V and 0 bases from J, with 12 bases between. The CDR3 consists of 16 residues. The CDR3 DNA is TGTGCCAGCAGTTACGCCTCTATGTCTAGCACAGATACGCAGTATTTT. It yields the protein CASSYASMSSTDTQYF.

The CDR3 region has the DNA TGTGCCAGCAGCCAAGCGAGCTATAGCAATCAGCCCCAGCATTTT. Protein product: CASSQASYSNQPQHF. This sequence joins TRBV4-2 and TRBJ1-5, with D uncertain. With 1 base removed from V and 0 bases from J, the gap between germline ends came to 7 bases. CDR1 and CDR2 from the germline V gene are LGHNA and YNFKEQ. CDR3 length: 15 amino acids.

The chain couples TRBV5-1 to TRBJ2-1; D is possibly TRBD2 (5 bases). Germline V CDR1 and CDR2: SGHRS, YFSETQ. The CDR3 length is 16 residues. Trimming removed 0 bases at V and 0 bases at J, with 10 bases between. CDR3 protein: CASSLAWLASYNEQFF. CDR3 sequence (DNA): TGCGCCAGCAGCTTGGCTTGGCTAGCCTCCTACAATGAGCAGTTCTTC.